Below, 18 T cell receptor beta chains from the same sample are listed, as sequenced in a study of blood T cell repertoires in COVID-19. The repertoire was sequenced with immunoSEQ multiplex PCR; TCRdb's copy has only in-frame clones and lacks some. The data hold 15,000 to 18,000 clones, with around 86% observed a single time. The sample taken for sequencing was peripheral blood. These receptors were collected from a man aged 60 to 69 with acute or convalescent COVID-19.

This sequence joins TRBV29-1 and TRBJ1-2, with a weak D call TRBD1 (5 bases). The V end was cut by 3 bases, the J end by 3 bases, with 11 bases between. CDR3 length: 13 residues. The germline V gene has CDR1 SQVTM and CDR2 ANQGSEA. Here the CDR3 DNA reads TGCAGCGTTGAGGGGGGGTCGTACTATGGCTACACCTTC. Its translation is CSVEGGSYYGYTF.

The table lists this clone with a few counts. The V and J genes are TRBV4-2 and TRBJ1-6; tentative D call: TRBD1 (6 bases). Germline assignment: CDR1 LGHNA and CDR2 YNFKEQ. The ends were cut back, 0 bases at V and 12 bases at J, with 15 bases in the middle. CDR3 length equals 15 residues. CDR3 residues: CASSQEAGEPLPLHF. The CDR3 DNA sequence: TGTGCCAGCAGCCAAGAGGCAGGGGAGCCTCTACCCCTCCACTTT.

In its sample, this clone was seen once. V and J are TRBV7-2 and TRBJ2-1; a weak D match, TRBD2 (6 bases). In germline, CDR1 is SGHTA, CDR2 FQGNSA. The length of the CDR3 is 14 residues. The V end was cut by 5 bases, the J end by 3 bases, with 11 bases between. CDR3 nucleotides: TGTGCCAGCAGCCGGAGGGACCGCTACAATGAGCAGTTCTTC. Encoded protein: CASSRRDRYNEQFF.

This rearrangement joins TRBV9 to TRBJ2-2; TRBD2 might be the D (7 bases). CDR1 is SGDLS, CDR2 YYNGEE, per germline. The CDR3 extends over 17 amino acids. Trimming pared 0 bases from V and 4 bases from J, leaving 16 bases between. This CDR3 reads CASSVDVGGATTGELFF. CDR3 sequence (DNA): TGTGCCAGCAGCGTAGATGTGGGGGGGGCTACCACCGGGGAGCTGTTTTTT.

This chain connects TRBV5-4 to TRBJ2-5, with D possibly matching TRBD1 (5 bases). V shed 4 bases and J shed 5 bases, with 18 bases lying between them. CDR3 length equals 15 residues. Germline loops: CDR1 SGHNT, CDR2 YYREEE (reference sequence). The CDR3 loop is CASSPSTEPLETQYF. The CDR3, as DNA: TGTGCCAGCAGCCCGTCGACAGAGCCATTGGAGACCCAGTACTTC.

V and J are TRBV5-6 and TRBJ1-1, with D possibly TRBD1 on 5 matching bases. CDR1 is SGHDT, CDR2 YYEEEE, per germline. This CDR3 spans 16 amino acids. Trimming stripped 4 bases from V and 1 base from J, with 17 bases between. The CDR3 protein is CASSLSSNRRNTEAFF. CDR3 bases: TGTGCCAGCAGCCTCTCCAGCAACAGGAGGAACACTGAAGCTTTCTTT.

The CDR3 coding sequence is TGTGCCAGCAGCTCTCGGACAACCGGGGAGCTGTTTTTT. It specifies CASSSRTTGELFF. This chain links TRBV14 with TRBJ2-2; a weak D match, TRBD1 (5 bases). V was pared by 5 bases and J by 5 bases, with 9 bases between. This CDR3 is built from 13 residues. Per the germline V gene, CDR1 is SGHDN and CDR2 is FVKESK. Based on the CDR3 plus reference TRBV14 and TRBJ2-2, the full variable domain is EAGVTQFPSHSVIEKGQTVTLRCDPISGHDNLYWYRRVMGKEIKFLLHFVKESKQDESGMPNNRFLAERTGGTYSTLKVQPAELEDSGVYFCASSSRTTGELFFGEGSRLTVL.

This clone was counted a single time. The rearrangement uses TRBV19 and TRBJ1-1, with TRBD1 matching over 7 bases. Germline V lookup: CDR1 LNHDA, CDR2 SQIVND (reference sequence). CDR3 size: 15 residues. The ends lost 5 bases at V and 6 bases at J; junction bases unmatched: 12. In DNA form, the CDR3 reads TGTGCCAGTAGTCTACCCAGCCACAGGGGCTCTGAAGCTTTCTTT. Amino acids: CASSLPSHRGSEAFF.

The V call is TRBV3-1 (or the pseudogene TRBV3-2), the J call TRBJ2-5, with 8 bases aligning to TRBD2. The CDR3 sequence is 15 residues long. CDR1 LGHDT and CDR2 YNNKEL come from the germline V gene (reference sequence). J gave up 5 bases and V 2 bases, and 7 bases lay outside the gene matches. The CDR3 sequence: CASSQSTSEGETQYF. CDR3 in DNA: TGTGCCAGCAGCCAATCGACTAGCGAGGGGGAGACCCAGTACTTC.

This chain joins TRBV6-5 and TRBJ2-3, with 13 bases matching TRBD2. In germline, CDR1 is MNHEY, CDR2 SVGAGI. The trim removed 2 bases at V and 5 bases at J, leaving 4 bases unmatched. The CDR3 loop spans 16 amino acids. In DNA form, the CDR3 reads TGTGCCAGCAGTTACGGGACTAGCGGGACGGGAGATACGCAGTATTTT. As protein: CASSYGTSGTGDTQYF.

Only one count was recorded for this clone. This sequence joins TRBV7-2 and TRBJ2-5; possible D gene TRBD1, 5 bases. Germline V lookup: CDR1 SGHTA, CDR2 FQGNSA. The CDR3 totals 15 residues. V lost 2 bases and J 1 base, leaving 11 bases between the germline ends. In DNA, the CDR3 is TGTGCCAGCAGCTTAAGCAAGGGGCCCCAAGAGACCCAGTACTTC. Residues: CASSLSKGPQETQYF.

This clone was seen once. This CDR3 reads CASSRQDPGGETQYF. The CDR3, as DNA: TGCGCCAGCAGCCGACAGGACCCAGGGGGAGAGACCCAGTACTTC. V usage is TRBV5-1 and J usage is TRBJ2-5; TRBD1 agrees at 7 bases. The CDR3 contains 15 residues. The V gene end was trimmed by 4 bases and the J gene end by 4 bases; junction bases not matched to a gene: 10. CDR1 is SGHRS, CDR2 YFSETQ, per germline.

This clone was detected a few times. This chain connects TRBV9 to TRBJ2-2; no clear D. V was pared by 5 bases and J by 4 bases, with 9 bases between. The CDR3 is 13 amino acids. The germline CDR1 and CDR2 sequences are SGDLS and YYNGEE. Here the CDR3 reads CASSSGPTGELFF. In DNA, the CDR3 is TGTGCCAGCAGTTCCGGTCCCACCGGGGAGCTGTTTTTT.

As DNA, the CDR3 is TGCGCCAGCAGCCACACAGCGGGCACCGGGGAGCTGTTTTTT. The encoded protein is CASSHTAGTGELFF. The V and J genes are TRBV4-3 and TRBJ2-2; TRBD2 is a possible D gene (6 bases). This CDR3 is 14 amino acids long. V shed 3 bases and J shed 4 bases, with 9 bases lying between them. The germline CDR1 and CDR2 sequences are LGHNA and YSLEER.

This clone is a singleton in its sample. The chain has TRBV2 and TRBJ2-3, with 12 bases matching TRBD2. CDR3 length: 15 residues. The J segment lost 2 bases and the V segment lost 7 bases, leaving 4 bases of the junction unmatched. Germline-derived CDR1 and CDR2 are SNHLY and FYNNEI. CDR3 sequence: CASIGLAGPTDTQYF. The CDR3, as DNA: TGTGCCAGCATCGGACTAGCGGGACCCACAGATACGCAGTATTTT.

This clone was found a few times. The CDR3 spells CASSRSLDRLNTEAFF. In nucleotides, the CDR3 is TGTGCCAGTAGCCGATCGCTCGACAGGCTGAACACTGAAGCTTTCTTT. The chain is built from TRBV19 and TRBJ1-1; D is possibly TRBD1 (6 bases). Trimming shortened V by 6 bases and J by 0 bases, and 17 bases separated the two germline ends. Germline CDR1 LNHDA, CDR2 SQIVND (reference sequence). This CDR3 spans 16 amino acids. The entire variable domain, with the rest obtained from reference TRBV19 and TRBJ1-1, is as follows: DGGITQSPKYLFRKEGQNVTLSCEQNLNHDAMYWYRQDPGQGLRLIYYSQIVNDFQKGDIAEGYSVSREKKESFPLTVTSAQKNPTAFYLCASSRSLDRLNTEAFFGQGTRLTVV.

The V and J genes are TRBV28 and TRBJ1-3, with unresolved D. Germline V gene data show CDR1 as MDHEN and CDR2 as SYDVKM. Trimming stripped 2 bases from V and 3 bases from J, with 11 bases between. This CDR3 region has 15 residues. CDR3 sequence reads: CASSLEEGDGNTIYF. The DNA of the CDR3 is TGTGCCAGCAGTTTAGAAGAGGGAGATGGAAACACCATATATTTT.

This chain links TRBV28 with TRBJ1-1; tentative D call: TRBD1 (6 bases). The CDR3 covers 14 residues. CDR1 MDHEN and CDR2 SYDVKM come from the germline V gene. Trimming cost V 4 bases and J 4 bases, with 13 bases left between them. This chain's CDR3 is CASSSQGLSTEAFF. DNA for the CDR3: TGTGCCAGCAGTTCGCAGGGGTTGAGCACTGAAGCTTTCTTT.